Below, one T cell receptor (beta chain) is given with its context. The antigen remains unidentified. It was the approximately 120-subject validation cohort, separate from the approximately 670-subject first cohort, to which the donors belonged. This entry is derived from a study of cytomegalovirus exposure and HLA in healthy donors. Study-level information: A subsequent analysis reported that the 120 validation repertoires were produced on the same platform that had also been used for the 550 to 750 first-cohort repertoires.

Study results and limitations: The classifier reportedly diagnosed cytomegalovirus status with high specificity and sensitivity.

Germline CDR1 and CDR2: SGHAT and FQDESV (reference sequence). This CDR3 contains 12 residues. Trimming stripped 5 bases from V and 4 bases from J, with 5 bases between. Only in-frame clones appear in the TCRdb table, and some are missing; sequencing was by immunoSEQ multiplex PCR. This sample carries 150,000 to 180,000 clones, 80% to 90% of them seen once, and the ten largest clones take approximately 20%. V usage is TRBV11-1 and J usage is TRBJ2-2; D not resolved. The receptor was derived from a man younger than 35 in good health and CMV-seropositive. Sequencing used PBMCs. As DNA, the CDR3 is TGTGCCAGCAGCCTGTCCACCGGGGAGCTGTTTTTT. This codes for CASSLSTGELFF.